This T cell receptor (beta chain) comes out of a study of cytomegalovirus exposure and HLA in healthy donors. Study-wide results and caveats: Most subjects' HLA-A and HLA-B alleles were reportedly predicted from TCR beta sequences. Around 160 TCR beta chains were listed as cytomegalovirus-associated. In an earlier analysis, productive rearrangement rates for most beta V segments clustered near 90% or 30%. TCR beta V- and J-gene trimming, according to a later analysis, was linked to a missense DCLRE1C variant.

PCR was performed using 60 Vbeta and 13 Jbeta primers. Assay used: immunoSEQ multiplex PCR; TCRdb lists only in-frame clones, some missing. The sample records some 170,000 clones, around four fifths being singletons. Per germline, CDR1 SGHRS and CDR2 YFSETQ. The J segment lost 6 bases and the V segment lost 4 bases, leaving 5 bases of the junction unmatched. This CDR3 has 14 amino acids. Details on this clone: The antigen remains unidentified.

This chain joins TRBV5-1 and TRBJ2-2; 8 bases fit TRBD2. The clonotype was recovered from a woman aged 60-75 years in good health and CMV-seropositive. Sequencing was done on a sample of PBMCs. The CDR3 DNA reads as TGCGCCAGCAGCACCGGGGGGGCGGCCGGGGAGCTGTTTTTT. It encodes CASSTGGAAGELFF.